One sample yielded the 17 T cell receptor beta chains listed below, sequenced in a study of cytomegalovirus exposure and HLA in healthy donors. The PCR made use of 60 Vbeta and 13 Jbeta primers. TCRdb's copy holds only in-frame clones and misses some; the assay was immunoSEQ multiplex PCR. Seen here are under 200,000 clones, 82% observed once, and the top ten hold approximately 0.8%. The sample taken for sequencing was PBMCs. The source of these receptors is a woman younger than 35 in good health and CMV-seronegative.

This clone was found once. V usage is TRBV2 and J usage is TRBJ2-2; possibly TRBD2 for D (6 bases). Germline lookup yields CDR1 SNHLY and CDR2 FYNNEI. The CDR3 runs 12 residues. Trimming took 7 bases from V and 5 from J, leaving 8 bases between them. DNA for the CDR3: TGTGCCAGCAATGCGGGAACCGGGGAGCTGTTTTTT. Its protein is CASNAGTGELFF.

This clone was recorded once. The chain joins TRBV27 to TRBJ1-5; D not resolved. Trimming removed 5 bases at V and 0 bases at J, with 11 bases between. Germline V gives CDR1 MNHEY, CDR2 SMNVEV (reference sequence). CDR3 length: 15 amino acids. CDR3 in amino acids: CASSRTEDSNQPQHF. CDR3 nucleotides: TGTGCCAGCAGTCGGACGGAGGATAGCAATCAGCCCCAGCATTTT.

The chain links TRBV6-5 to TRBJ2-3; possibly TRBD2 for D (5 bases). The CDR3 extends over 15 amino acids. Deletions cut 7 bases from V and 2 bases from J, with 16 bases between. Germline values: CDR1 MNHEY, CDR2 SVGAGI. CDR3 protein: CASTLRGSFTDTQYF. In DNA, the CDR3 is TGTGCCAGCACGCTCCGGGGTTCTTTCACAGATACGCAGTATTTT.

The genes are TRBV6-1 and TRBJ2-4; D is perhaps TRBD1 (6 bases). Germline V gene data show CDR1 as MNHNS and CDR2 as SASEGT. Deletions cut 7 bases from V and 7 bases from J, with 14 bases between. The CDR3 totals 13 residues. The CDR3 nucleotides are TGTGCCAGCACGGTGGGGGCGTTGAACATTCAGTACTTC. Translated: CASTVGALNIQYF.

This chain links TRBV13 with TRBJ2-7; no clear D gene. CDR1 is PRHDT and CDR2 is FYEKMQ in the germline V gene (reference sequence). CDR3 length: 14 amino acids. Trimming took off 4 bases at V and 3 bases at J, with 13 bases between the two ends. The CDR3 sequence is CASSSAGLYYEQYF. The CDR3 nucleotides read TGTGCCAGCAGCTCGGCAGGCCTCTACTACGAGCAGTACTTC.

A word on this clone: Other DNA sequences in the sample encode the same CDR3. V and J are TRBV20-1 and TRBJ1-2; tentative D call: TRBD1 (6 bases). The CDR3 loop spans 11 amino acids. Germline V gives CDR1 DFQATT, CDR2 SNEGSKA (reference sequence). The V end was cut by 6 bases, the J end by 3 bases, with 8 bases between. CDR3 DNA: TGCAGTGCAAGACAGGACTATGGCTACACCTTC. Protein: CSARQDYGYTF.

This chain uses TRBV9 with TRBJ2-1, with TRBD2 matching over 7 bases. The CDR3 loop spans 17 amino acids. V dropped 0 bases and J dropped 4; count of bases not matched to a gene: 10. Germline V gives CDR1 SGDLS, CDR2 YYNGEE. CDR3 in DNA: TGTGCCAGCAGCGTAGGATATGCTAGCGGACCGTACAATGAGCAGTTCTTC. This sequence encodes CASSVGYASGPYNEQFF.

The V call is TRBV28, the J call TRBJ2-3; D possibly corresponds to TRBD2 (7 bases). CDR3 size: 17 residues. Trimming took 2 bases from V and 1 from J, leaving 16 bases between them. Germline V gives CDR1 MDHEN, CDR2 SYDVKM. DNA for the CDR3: TGTGCCAGCAGTTTACTCCCGGGGGGCGCCGGCACAGATACGCAGTATTTT. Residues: CASSLLPGGAGTDTQYF.

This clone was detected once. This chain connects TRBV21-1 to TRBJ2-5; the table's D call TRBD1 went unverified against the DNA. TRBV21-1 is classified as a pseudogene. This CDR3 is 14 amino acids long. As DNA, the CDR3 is TGTGCCAGCCTCCTGGGACAGGGCTGGGAGACCCAGTACTTC. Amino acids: CASLLGQGWETQYF.

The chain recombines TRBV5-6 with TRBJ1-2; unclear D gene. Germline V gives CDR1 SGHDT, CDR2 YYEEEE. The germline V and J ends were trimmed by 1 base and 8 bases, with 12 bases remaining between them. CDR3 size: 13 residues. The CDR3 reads CASSLTDPEGYTF. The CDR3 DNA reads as TGTGCCAGCAGCTTGACAGACCCTGAGGGCTACACCTTC.

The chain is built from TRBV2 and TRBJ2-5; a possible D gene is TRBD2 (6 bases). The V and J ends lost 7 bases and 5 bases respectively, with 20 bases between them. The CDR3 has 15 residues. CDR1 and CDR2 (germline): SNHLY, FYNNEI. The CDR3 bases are TGTGCCAGCACTAGGGACGGAGGGGTTGGGGAGACCCAGTACTTC. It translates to CASTRDGGVGETQYF.

CDR3 nucleotide sequence: TGTGCCAGCAGTGAATTACAGGGGTGGATCAATGAGCAGTTCTTC. Translated: CASSELQGWINEQFF. The chain uses TRBV6-1 and TRBJ2-1, with 7 bases fitting TRBD1. The V segment lost 2 bases and the J segment 6 bases; nucleotides outside the gene matches: 7. Looked up from germline, CDR1 is MNHNS and CDR2 is SASEGT. The CDR3 loop spans 15 amino acids.

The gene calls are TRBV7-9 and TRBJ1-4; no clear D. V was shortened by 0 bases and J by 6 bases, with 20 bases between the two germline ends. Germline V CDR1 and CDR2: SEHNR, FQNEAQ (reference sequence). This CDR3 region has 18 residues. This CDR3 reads CASSLAGRAEGLDEKLFF. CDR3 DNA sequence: TGTGCCAGCAGCTTAGCAGGCCGGGCCGAGGGCTTGGATGAAAAACTGTTTTTT.

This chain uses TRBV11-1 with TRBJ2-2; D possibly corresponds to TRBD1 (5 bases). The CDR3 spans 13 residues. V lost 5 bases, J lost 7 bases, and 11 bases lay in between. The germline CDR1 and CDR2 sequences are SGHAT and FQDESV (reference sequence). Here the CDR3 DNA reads TGTGCCAGCAGCAAATGGGGCGGCGGGGAGCTGTTTTTT. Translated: CASSKWGGGELFF.

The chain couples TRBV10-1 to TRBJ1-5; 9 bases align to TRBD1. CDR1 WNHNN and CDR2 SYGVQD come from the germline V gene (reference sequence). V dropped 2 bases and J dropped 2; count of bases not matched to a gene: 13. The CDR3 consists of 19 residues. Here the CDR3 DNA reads TGCGCCAGCAGTGAGGTCCGGGACAGGGCTCTATATTGCAATCAGCCCCAGCATTTT. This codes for CASSEVRDRALYCNQPQHF.

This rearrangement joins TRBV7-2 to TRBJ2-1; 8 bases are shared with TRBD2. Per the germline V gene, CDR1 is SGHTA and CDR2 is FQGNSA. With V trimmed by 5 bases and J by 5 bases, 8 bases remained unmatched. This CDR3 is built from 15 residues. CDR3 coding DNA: TGTGCCAGCAGCGTACGGGGGGGCGATCACAATGAGCAGTTCTTC. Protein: CASSVRGGDHNEQFF.

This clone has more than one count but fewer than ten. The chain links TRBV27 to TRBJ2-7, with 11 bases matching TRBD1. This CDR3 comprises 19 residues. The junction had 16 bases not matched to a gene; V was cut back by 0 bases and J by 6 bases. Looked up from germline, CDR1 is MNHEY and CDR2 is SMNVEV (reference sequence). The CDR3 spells CASSLSLWKTDRGRPEQYF. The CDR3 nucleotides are TGTGCCAGCAGTTTATCTTTGTGGAAAACGGACAGGGGGCGACCCGAGCAGTACTTC.